Sequencing of this TCR beta chain was carried out in a study of blood T cell repertoires in COVID-19 (dated by TCRdb to 2018 to 2020). Describing the broader study: Samples covering the acute and convalescent phases of COVID-19 were provided by collaborators in the United States, Italy and Spain. Sample metadata almost always included a de-identified subject ID, COVID-19 status, age in years and sex. Where HLA class I and class II types were available, the types were taken from metadata supplied by the sample provider, not from assay-based typing. Deeply sampled blood TCRbeta repertoires from subjects exposed to, actively infected with, or recovered from COVID-19 were included in the dataset. The material from the prospective study consisted of cDNA or gDNA derived from T cells, B-cell-depleted T cells, or PBMCs. The repertoires were released in a freely available public database meant as a resource for research on the immune response to SARS-CoV-2. The samples were drawn from two sources: the first 160 participants of the ongoing ImmuneRACE study, and 1,000 to 1,500 subjects contributed by 6 global collaborators.

A note on this clone: This receptor's antigen is unknown. No per-base quality is available; no much larger clone lies one base away.

In Seattle, one collaborating source enrolled patients while the infection was active and tracked those patients longitudinally over the course of disease. Collaborating institutions collected whole blood in K2EDTA tubes following their own protocols. For TCRbeta analysis, collaborators shipped samples in one of three forms: frozen whole blood, isolated PBMCs, or DNA extracted from either of those sample types. The germline V gene provides CDR1 SGHAT and CDR2 FQNNGV. The CDR3 runs 15 amino acids, cysteine and phenylalanine included. The CDR3 DNA has 45 bases and is translated from base 1. Relative to germline, V is missing 5 bases and J is missing 3 bases, with 5 bases of the junction outside any gene match. TCRbeta CDR3 regions were amplified from genomic DNA by means of the immunoSEQ Assay, a bias-controlled multiplex PCR. For the original study's pipeline: The number of nucleated cells in each sample was estimated from the amplification of reference gene primers within the assay. To quantify the absolute abundance of each unique TCRbeta CDR3 rearrangement, sequence reads were collapsed and filtered. Productive Simpson clonality was computed per sample as the square root of Simpson's diversity index over productive rearrangements. Not all clones reach the TCRdb copy of this immuneACCESS table, which keeps in-frame sequences only. Checked studies attribute under half of the gap to unresolved V genes and leave the rest unexplained. Clone size and the V and J calls come from that table; the DNA yielded D and trimming. This sample is represented by hundreds of thousands of clones; 70% to 90% of them were singletons. The ten largest clones add up to 0.8% to 1% of the sample.

Paper-wide results and their limitations: How much clinical and demographic metadata was included differed by source and by participant, and the metadata was provided uncurated.

This sequence was found in a man aged 18 to 30 with COVID-19, enrolled during active disease. The rearranged segments are TRBV11-2 and TRBJ2-1, with 9 bases in between that match TRBD1. Material: peripheral blood. The CDR3 loop reads CASSLTGGDYNEQFF. The DNA sequence is TGTGCCAGCAGCCTAACAGGGGGCGACTACAATGAGCAGTTCTTC.